The entry below describes one T cell receptor beta chain. Its antigen is as yet unknown. The source of the sample is a study of cytomegalovirus exposure and HLA in healthy donors. Study observations and caveats: A later analysis appeared to link common viral pathogens to several of the most significant clusters.

Vbeta (60) and Jbeta (13) primers were used in the PCR. Using immunoSEQ multiplex PCR, the repertoire was profiled, and TCRdb retains in-frame clones only, with some absent. Listed are approximately 75,000 clones; about 0.83% falls within the top ten. The CDR3 is made up of 13 amino acids. V was cut by 5 bases and J by 7 bases, with 14 bases left in between. Germline V gene lookup returns CDR1 SGHVS and CDR2 FQNEAQ. The chain combines TRBV7-8 with TRBJ1-1, with a tentative D call TRBD1 (6 bases). The source material was PBMCs. The sequence came from a boy younger than 18 in good health and CMV-seronegative. The CDR3 nucleotides read TGTGCCAGCAGCCCCAGGACAGCTCTTGAAGCTTTCTTT. This codes for CASSPRTALEAFF.